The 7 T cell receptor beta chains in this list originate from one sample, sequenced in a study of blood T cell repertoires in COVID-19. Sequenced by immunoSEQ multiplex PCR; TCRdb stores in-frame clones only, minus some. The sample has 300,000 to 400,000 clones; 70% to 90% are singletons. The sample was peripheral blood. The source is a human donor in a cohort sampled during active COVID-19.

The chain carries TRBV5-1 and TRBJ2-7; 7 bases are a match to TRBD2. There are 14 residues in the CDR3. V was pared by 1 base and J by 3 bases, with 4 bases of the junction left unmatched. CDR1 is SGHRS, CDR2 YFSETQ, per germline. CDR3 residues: CASSLLGLGYEQYF. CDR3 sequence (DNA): TGCGCCAGCAGCTTGTTAGGACTAGGCTACGAGCAGTACTTC.

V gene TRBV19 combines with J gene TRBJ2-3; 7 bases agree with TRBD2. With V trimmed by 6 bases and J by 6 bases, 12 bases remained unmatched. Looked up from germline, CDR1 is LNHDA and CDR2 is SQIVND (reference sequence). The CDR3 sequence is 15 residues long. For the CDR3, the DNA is TGTGCCAGTAGCGGGGGGAACCTCCTGCAGGATACGCAGTATTTT. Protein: CASSGGNLLQDTQYF. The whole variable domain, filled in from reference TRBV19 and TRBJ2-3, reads DGGITQSPKYLFRKEGQNVTLSCEQNLNHDAMYWYRQDPGQGLRLIYYSQIVNDFQKGDIAEGYSVSREKKESFPLTVTSAQKNPTAFYLCASSGGNLLQDTQYFGPGTRLTVL.

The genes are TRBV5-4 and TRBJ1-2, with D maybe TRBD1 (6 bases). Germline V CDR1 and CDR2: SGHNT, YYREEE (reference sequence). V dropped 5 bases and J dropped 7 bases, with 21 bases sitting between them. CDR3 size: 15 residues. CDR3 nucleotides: TGTGCCAGCAGTTCCGGGACAATGTATTGGGGTGGCTACACCTTC. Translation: CASSSGTMYWGGYTF.

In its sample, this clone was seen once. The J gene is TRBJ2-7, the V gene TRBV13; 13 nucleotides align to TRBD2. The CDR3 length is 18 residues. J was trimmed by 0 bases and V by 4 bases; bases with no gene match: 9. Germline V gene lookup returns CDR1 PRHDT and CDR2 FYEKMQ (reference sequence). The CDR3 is CASSSRLAGGNHSYEQYF. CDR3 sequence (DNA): TGTGCCAGCAGCTCAAGACTAGCGGGAGGTAACCACTCCTACGAGCAGTACTTC.

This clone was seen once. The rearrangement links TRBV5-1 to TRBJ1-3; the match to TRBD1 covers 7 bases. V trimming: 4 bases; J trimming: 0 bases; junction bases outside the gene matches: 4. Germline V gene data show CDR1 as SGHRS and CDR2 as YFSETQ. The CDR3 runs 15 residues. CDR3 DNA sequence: TGCGCCAGCAGCCCCGGGACAGTCTCTGGAAACACCATATATTTT. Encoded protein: CASSPGTVSGNTIYF.

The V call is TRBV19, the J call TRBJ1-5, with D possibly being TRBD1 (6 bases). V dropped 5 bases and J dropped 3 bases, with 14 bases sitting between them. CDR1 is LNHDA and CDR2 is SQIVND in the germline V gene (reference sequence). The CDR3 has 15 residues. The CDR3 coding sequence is TGTGCCAGTAGTTCGGAGGACAGATTCAATCAGCCCCAGCATTTT. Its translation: CASSSEDRFNQPQHF.

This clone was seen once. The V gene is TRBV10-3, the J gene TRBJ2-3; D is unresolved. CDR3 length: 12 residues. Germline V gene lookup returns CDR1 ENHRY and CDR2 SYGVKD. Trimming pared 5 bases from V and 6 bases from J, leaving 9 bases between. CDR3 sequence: CAISLSQDTQYF. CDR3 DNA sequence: TGTGCCATCAGTCTATCACAGGATACGCAGTATTTT.